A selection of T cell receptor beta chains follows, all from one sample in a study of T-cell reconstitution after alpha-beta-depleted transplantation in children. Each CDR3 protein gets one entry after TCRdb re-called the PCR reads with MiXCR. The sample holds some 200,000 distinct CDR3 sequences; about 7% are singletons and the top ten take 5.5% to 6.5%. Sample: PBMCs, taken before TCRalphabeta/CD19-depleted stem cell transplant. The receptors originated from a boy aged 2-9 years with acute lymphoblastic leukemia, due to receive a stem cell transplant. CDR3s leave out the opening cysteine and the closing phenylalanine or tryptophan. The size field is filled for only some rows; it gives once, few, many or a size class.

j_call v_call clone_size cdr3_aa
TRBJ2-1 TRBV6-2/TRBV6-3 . ASSYVGQGRF
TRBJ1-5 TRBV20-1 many SARGQGYSNQPQH
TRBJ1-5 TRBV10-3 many AISEGNSNQPQH
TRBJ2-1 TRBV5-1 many ASSFEGGREQF
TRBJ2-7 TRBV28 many ASSFRGTAPYEQY
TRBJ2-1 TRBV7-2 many ASSLGGTWVEQF
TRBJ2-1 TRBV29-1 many SVRPGLAGNEQF
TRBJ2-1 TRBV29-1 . SAPGQGYIEQF
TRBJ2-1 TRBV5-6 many ASSLDASSYNEQF
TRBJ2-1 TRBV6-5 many ASSTLWSSYNEQF
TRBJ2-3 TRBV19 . ASSIRSGEAYTQY
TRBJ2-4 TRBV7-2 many ASSPTGGRESLVY
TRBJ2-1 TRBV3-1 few ASSPGTSPYNEQF
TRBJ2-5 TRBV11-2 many ASSLDIGTGGQETQY
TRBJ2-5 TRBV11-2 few ASSLGQGKGETQY
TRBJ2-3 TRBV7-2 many ASSWKRESTDTQY
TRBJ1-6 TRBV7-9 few ASSVQGWSPLH
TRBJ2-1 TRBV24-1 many ATSDRMRENHEQF
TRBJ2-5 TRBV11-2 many ASSLGPSGGETQY
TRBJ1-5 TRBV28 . ASRTQGTQH
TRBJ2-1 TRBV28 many ASERGLGNEQF
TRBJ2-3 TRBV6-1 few ASNPVTVSSTDTQY
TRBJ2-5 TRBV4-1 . ASSQAADQETQY
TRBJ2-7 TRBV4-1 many ASSQGIQTYEQY
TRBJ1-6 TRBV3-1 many ASSQGTGLDSPLH
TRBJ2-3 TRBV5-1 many ASSLTRGLTDTQY
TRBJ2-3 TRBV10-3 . AIRETGIGTDTQY
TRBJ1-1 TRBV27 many ASSSGGGEAF
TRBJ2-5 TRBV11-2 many ASSSGLAGPRTQY
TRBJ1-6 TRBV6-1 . ASRGTRQGADSPLH
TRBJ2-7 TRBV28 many ASSTIYEQY
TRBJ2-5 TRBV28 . ASSFQRTQY
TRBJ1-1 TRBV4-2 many ASSQVTENTEAF
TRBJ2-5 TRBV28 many ASSFRQSQETQY
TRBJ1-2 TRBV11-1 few ASSLIWQGDVKGYGYT
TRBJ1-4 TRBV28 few ASSPRPDATNEKLF
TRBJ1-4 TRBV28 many ASIAGAPPDEKLF
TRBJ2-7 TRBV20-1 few SAGKSGTNPSSYEQY
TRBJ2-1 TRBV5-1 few ASSLSSGSGYNEQF
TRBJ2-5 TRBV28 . ASSPLTSGSRAQY
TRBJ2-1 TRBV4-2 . ASSQGRGTGYNEQF
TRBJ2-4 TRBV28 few ASSLAGAKNIQY
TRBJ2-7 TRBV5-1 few ASSLSGTGITEQY
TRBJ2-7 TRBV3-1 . ASSPYGGGYEQY
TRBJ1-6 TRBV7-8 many ASSLAQGAYNSPLH
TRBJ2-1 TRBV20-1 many SAQRQGKF
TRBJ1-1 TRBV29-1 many SVDPKNTEAF
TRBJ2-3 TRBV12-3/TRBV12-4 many ASSFERASTDTQY
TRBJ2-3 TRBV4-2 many ASSQETLTDTQY
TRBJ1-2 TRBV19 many ASSISVYGYT
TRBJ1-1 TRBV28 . ASSWATPGTEAF
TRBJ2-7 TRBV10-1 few ASSEWDRGYEQY
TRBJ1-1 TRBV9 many ASSVGPGVNTEAF
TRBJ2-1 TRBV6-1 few ASTADSNSYNEQF
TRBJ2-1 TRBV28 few ASSLSPLTGVIYNEQF
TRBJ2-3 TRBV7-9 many ASSFRDKAPDDTQY
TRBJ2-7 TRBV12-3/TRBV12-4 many ASSGNRQGPYEQY
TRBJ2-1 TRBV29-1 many SVVRRLGYNEQF